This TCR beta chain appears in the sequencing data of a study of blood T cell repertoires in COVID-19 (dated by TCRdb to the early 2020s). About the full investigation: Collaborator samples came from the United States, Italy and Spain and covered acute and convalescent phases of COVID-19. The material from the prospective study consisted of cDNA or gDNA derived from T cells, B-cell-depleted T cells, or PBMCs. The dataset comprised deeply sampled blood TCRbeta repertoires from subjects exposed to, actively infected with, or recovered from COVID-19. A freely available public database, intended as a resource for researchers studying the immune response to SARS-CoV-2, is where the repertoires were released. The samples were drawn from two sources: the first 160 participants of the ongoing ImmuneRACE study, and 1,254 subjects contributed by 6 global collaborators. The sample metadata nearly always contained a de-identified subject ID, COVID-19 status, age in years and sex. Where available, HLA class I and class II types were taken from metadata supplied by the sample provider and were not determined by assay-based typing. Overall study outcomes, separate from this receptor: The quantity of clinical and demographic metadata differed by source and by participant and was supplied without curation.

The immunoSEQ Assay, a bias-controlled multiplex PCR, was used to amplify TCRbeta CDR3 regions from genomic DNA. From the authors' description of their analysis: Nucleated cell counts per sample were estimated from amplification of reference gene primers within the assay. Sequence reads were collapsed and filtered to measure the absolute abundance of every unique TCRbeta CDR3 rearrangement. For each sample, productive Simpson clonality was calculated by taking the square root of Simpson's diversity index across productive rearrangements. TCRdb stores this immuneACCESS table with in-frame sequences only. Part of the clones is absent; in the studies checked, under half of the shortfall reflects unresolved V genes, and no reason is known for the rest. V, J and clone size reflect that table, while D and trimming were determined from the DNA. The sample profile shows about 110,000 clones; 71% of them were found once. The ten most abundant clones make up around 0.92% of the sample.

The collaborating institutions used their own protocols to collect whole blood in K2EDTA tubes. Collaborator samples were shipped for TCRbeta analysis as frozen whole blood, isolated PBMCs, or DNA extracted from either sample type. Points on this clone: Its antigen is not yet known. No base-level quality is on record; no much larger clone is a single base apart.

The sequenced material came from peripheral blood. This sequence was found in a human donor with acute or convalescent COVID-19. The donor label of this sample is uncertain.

The encoded CDR3 is CASSQGARETQYF. The DNA reads TGTGCCAGCAGTCAAGGGGCCCGAGAGACCCAGTACTTC. The chain is made from TRBV7-3 and TRBJ2-5; the D segment could be TRBD1, given 5 matching bases. Counted from cysteine to phenylalanine, this CDR3 has 13 amino acids. Only the CDR3 DNA stays, 39 bases, in frame from base 1. Deletion took 6 bases off V and 4 bases off J, with a span of 12 bases between the germline ends. The germline V gene yields SGHTA for CDR1 and FQGTGA for CDR2.